This TCR beta chain was recovered during a study of CD8+ T cells in alopecia areata. Sequencing relied on a cDNA template that was reverse transcribed from extracted RNA. This table comes from immunoSEQ multiplex PCR, and its TCRdb copy is limited to in-frame clones, with some not included. Found here are about 37,000 clones, under 65% of them singletons; the top ten hold under 2%. Study-level points and caveats: Compared with mice, patients displayed less clear TCR sharing, possibly for HLA-related reasons.

In the case of a few patients, the CD4+ cells were sorted into CD25+CD127- cells. Researchers took lesional scalp punch biopsies and peripheral blood from people who were alopecia areata patients. PBMC-derived CD4+ and CD8+ T cells were sorted. CDR3 length: 18 amino acids. Germline assignment: CDR1 LGHNA and CDR2 YSLEER. Between the trimmed V and J ends, which lost 1 base and 0 bases, there was a span of 19 bases. This clone was seen a handful of times. Its antigen is undetermined. V usage is TRBV4-3 and J usage is TRBJ2-7; D could derive from TRBD1 or TRBD2 (7 bases each). Sequencing was performed on CD4+ Tregs sorted from blood. The sequence came from a human donor with alopecia areata. The DNA of the CDR3 is TGCGCCAGCAGCCAAGTAGCAGGGGGGGGCGCACGCTCCTACGAGCAGTACTTC. Its protein product is CASSQVAGGGARSYEQYF.